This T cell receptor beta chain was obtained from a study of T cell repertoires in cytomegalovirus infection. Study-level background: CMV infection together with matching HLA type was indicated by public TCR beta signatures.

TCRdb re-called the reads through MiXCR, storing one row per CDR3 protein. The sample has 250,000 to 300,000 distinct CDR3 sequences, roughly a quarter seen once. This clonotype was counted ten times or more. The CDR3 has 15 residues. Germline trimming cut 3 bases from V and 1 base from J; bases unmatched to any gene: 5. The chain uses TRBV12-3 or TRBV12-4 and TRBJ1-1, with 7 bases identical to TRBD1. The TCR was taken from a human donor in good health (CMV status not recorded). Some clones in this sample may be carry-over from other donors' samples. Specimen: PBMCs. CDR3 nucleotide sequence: TGTGCCAGCAGTTTTTATGGGGACAGGAACACTGAAGCTTTCTTT. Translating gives CASSFYGDRNTEAFF.